Included here is one T cell receptor (beta chain) sequence, with context. The sample is drawn from a study of T cells after yellow fever vaccination. In TCRdb, the 5' RACE reads were re-called with MiXCR into one record per CDR3 protein. The table lists 500,000 to 650,000 distinct CDR3 sequences, 17% of them singletons, with roughly 17% in the top ten. The length of the CDR3 is 16 residues. Trimming shortened V by 1 base and J by 4 bases, and 15 bases separated the two germline ends. From germline, CDR1 is SGHTA and CDR2 FQGTGA. The chain links TRBV7-3 to TRBJ2-3; a possible D gene is TRBD2 (7 bases). The specimen was PBMCs, collected about 5 days after the first yellow fever vaccination. The origin of this receptor is a man younger than 35 who received the YFV17D yellow fever vaccine. The CDR3 is CASSLMSGGAPDTQYF. The DNA of the CDR3 is TGTGCCAGCAGCTTAATGTCTGGGGGGGCACCAGATACGCAGTATTTT.